This T cell receptor (beta chain) was captured in a study of blood T cell repertoires in COVID-19. Study-wide background: Specimens from acute and convalescent COVID-19 originated in the United States, Italy and Spain. PBMCs, B-cell-depleted T cells, or T cells were the source of the cDNA or gDNA that made up the material.

Assay: immunoSEQ multiplex PCR; the TCRdb copy retains only in-frame clones and omits some. This table has 90,000 or so clones, over 75% appearing once. The receptor was isolated from a human donor in a cohort sampled during active COVID-19. The sequenced sample was peripheral blood.

The CDR3 is CASSQEGPTPAFF. The CDR3 DNA reads TGTGCCAGCAGCCAAGAGGGCCCCACGCCAGCTTTCTTT. The chain uses TRBV3-1 (or the pseudogene TRBV3-2) and TRBJ1-1; D unclear. This CDR3 has 13 residues. The V and J ends lost 0 bases and 10 bases respectively, with 12 bases between them. Germline V gene data show CDR1 as LGHDT and CDR2 as YNNKEL (reference sequence).